These T cell receptor beta chains were read from a single sample in a study of cytomegalovirus exposure and HLA in healthy donors. TCRdb's copy holds only in-frame clones and misses some; the assay was immunoSEQ multiplex PCR. The data contain 150,000 to 250,000 clones, 70% to 85% of them singletons. Sequencing was carried out using PBMCs. Source of these receptors: a boy aged 2 to 9 in good health and CMV-seronegative. Each CDR3 is given with its conserved first and last residue. D genes are given only for firm matches. The size of a clone is reported for some rows only, either as once, few or many, or as a class for expanded clones.

>TRBD1|.|TRBV10-3|TRBJ2-7
CAISENPGGFYEQYF
TGTGCCATCAGTGAGAATCCAGGGGGCTTCTACGAGCAGTACTTC
>TRBD1|.|TRBV6-1|TRBJ2-2
CASSPWTGARGELFF
TGTGCCAGCAGCCCTTGGACAGGGGCGAGGGGGGAGCTGTTTTTT
>TRBD1|.|TRBV6-1|TRBJ1-2
CASSATGEGYTF
TGTGCCAGCAGTGCAACAGGGGAAGGCTACACCTTC
>TRBD1|.|TRBV5-1|TRBJ1-2
CASSSDRVGGYTF
TGCGCCAGCAGCTCGGACAGGGTAGGAGGCTACACCTTC
>TRBD1|.|TRBV5-4|TRBJ2-1
CASSGGRGTDYWSSYNEQFF
TGTGCCAGCAGCGGTGGTCGAGGGACAGACTACTGGAGCTCCTACAATGAGCAGTTCTTC
>.|.|TRBV30|TRBJ1-1
CAWRVGRNTEAFF
TGTGCCTGGAGAGTAGGGAGGAACACTGAAGCTTTCTTT
>TRBD1|.|TRBV19|TRBJ2-2
CASSADRGLGELFF
TGTGCCAGTAGTGCAGACAGGGGGCTTGGGGAGCTGTTTTTT
>.|.|TRBV7-9|TRBJ1-2
CASSPAGYGYTF
TGTGCCAGCAGCCCCGCAGGTTATGGCTACACCTTC
>TRBD1|.|TRBV4-2|TRBJ1-1
CASSQPDRVPEAFF
TGTGCCAGCAGCCAACCTGACAGGGTACCTGAAGCTTTCTTT
>TRBD1|.|TRBV7-2|TRBJ1-2
CASSPGTGGYGYTF
TGTGCCAGCAGTCCCGGGACAGGGGGCTATGGCTACACCTTC
>.|.|TRBV7-8|TRBJ2-1
CASRPTKRGTSSYNEQFF
TGTGCCAGCAGGCCAACAAAGCGTGGAACGAGCTCCTACAATGAGCAGTTCTTC
>TRBD1|.|TRBV5-4|TRBJ2-5
CASSPGDSQETQYF
TGTGCCAGCAGCCCCGGGGACAGCCAAGAGACCCAGTACTTC
>.|.|TRBV5-6|TRBJ2-7
CASSVLAEQYF
TGTGCCAGCAGCGTTTTAGCCGAGCAGTACTTC
>TRBD1|.|TRBV7-2|TRBJ2-7
CASSRDRGYEQYF
TGTGCCAGCAGTAGGGACAGGGGGTACGAGCAGTACTTC
>.|.|TRBV6-1|TRBJ2-1
CASSVLRDTLYNEQFF
TGTGCCAGCAGTGTACTCCGGGACACTTTATACAATGAGCAGTTCTTC
>TRBD1|.|TRBV29-1|TRBJ1-2
CSVGDRESANYGYTF
TGCAGCGTTGGGGACAGGGAGTCCGCTAACTATGGCTACACCTTC
>.|.|TRBV7-2|TRBJ2-5
CASSLVARQETQYF
TGTGCCAGCAGCTTAGTAGCTAGGCAAGAGACCCAGTACTTC
>.|once|TRBV4-3|TRBJ2-7
CASSHAPGFSYEQYF
TGCGCCAGCAGCCACGCCCCAGGTTTCTCCTACGAGCAGTACTTC
>.|.|TRBV9|TRBJ2-1
CASSENVRGYNEQFF
TGTGCCAGCAGCGAGAATGTCCGGGGCTACAATGAGCAGTTCTTC
>TRBD1|few|TRBV10-1|TRBJ1-5
CASSEDREDSNQPQHF
TGCGCCAGCAGTGAAGACAGGGAAGATAGCAATCAGCCCCAGCATTTT
>.|.|TRBV6-1|TRBJ1-3
CASSESRGSGNTIYF
TGTGCCAGCAGTGAATCCAGGGGCTCTGGAAACACCATATATTTT
>.|.|TRBV4-3|TRBJ1-1
CASSQGQGNTEAFF
TGCGCCAGCAGCCAAGGTCAGGGCAACACTGAAGCTTTCTTT
>.|.|TRBV6-5|TRBJ1-2
CASSLDSYGYTF
TGTGCCAGCAGCCTCGACAGCTATGGCTACACCTTC
>TRBD1|.|TRBV23-1|TRBJ1-1
CASIDRAGAFF
TGCGCCAGCATCGACAGGGCCGGGGCTTTCTTT
>.|.|TRBV6-5|TRBJ1-2
CASSPLGTAIYGYTF
TGTGCCAGCAGTCCTCTAGGTACGGCGATCTATGGCTACACCTTC
>.|.|TRBV5-4|TRBJ1-2
CASSSGLWGGLLYTF
TGTGCCAGCAGCTCGGGACTTTGGGGGGGTTTGTTGTACACCTTC
>TRBD2|.|TRBV19|TRBJ2-1
CASSQKGLAGGYSYNEQFF
TGTGCCAGTAGTCAAAAGGGACTAGCGGGGGGCTACTCCTACAATGAGCAGTTCTTC
>TRBD2|.|TRBV5-4|TRBJ2-5
CASSASGGAGETQYF
TGTGCCAGCAGCGCTAGCGGGGGCGCTGGGGAGACCCAGTACTTC
>.|.|TRBV7-9|TRBJ1-3
CASSPSGGSSGNTIYF
TGTGCCAGCAGCCCCAGCGGTGGTAGTAGTGGAAACACCATATATTTT
>TRBD1|.|TRBV29-1|TRBJ2-7
CSVLSAGQGSYEQYF
TGCAGCGTTTTATCGGCGGGACAGGGATCCTACGAGCAGTACTTC
>TRBD1|.|TRBV4-2|TRBJ1-1
CASSQERTGGGEAFF
TGTGCCAGCAGCCAAGAGAGAACAGGGGGGGGAGAAGCTTTCTTT
>TRBD2|.|TRBV6-6|TRBJ2-2
CASSVPPGGGEELFF
TGTGCCAGCAGTGTTCCACCGGGGGGTGGTGAGGAGCTGTTTTTT
>.|.|TRBV4-3|TRBJ2-3
CASSQERGGSDTQYF
TGCGCCAGCAGCCAAGAGAGGGGGGGATCAGATACGCAGTATTTT
>TRBD1|.|TRBV4-1|TRBJ2-2
CASSQVQGFGTGELFF
TGCGCCAGCAGCCAAGTACAGGGGTTTGGCACCGGGGAGCTGTTTTTT